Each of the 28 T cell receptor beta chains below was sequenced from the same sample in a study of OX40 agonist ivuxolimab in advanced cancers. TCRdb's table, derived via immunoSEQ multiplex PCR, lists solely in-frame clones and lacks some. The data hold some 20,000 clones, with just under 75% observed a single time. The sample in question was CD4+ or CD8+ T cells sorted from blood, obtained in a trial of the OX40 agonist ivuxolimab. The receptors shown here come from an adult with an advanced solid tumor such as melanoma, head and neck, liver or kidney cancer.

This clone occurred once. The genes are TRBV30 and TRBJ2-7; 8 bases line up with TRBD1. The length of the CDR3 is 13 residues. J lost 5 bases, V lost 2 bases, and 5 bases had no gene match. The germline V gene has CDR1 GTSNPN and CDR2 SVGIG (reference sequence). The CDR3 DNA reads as TGTGCCTGGAGTAGGTCAGGGGGCGACGAGCAGTACTTC. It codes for CAWSRSGGDEQYF.

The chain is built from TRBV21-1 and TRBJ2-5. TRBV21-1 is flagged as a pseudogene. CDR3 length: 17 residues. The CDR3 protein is CASSKVILRASQETQYF. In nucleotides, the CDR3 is TGTGCCAGCAGCAAAGTGATTCTTAGGGCCAGTCAAGAGACCCAGTACTTC.

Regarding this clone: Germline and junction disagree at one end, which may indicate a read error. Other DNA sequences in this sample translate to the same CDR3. The CDR3 nucleotides are TGTGCCAGCAGTTTAGGATTAAACACTGGCTACACCTTC. Protein product: CASSLGLNTGYTF. The genes are TRBV7-9 and TRBJ1-2; D unclear. The CDR3 has 13 amino acids. Germline V CDR1 and CDR2: SEHNR, FQNEAQ (reference sequence). The whole variable domain, filled in from reference TRBV7-9 and TRBJ1-2, reads DTGVSQNPRHKITKRGQNVTFRCDPISEHNRLYWYRQTLGQGPEFLTYFQNEAQLEKSRLLSDRFSAERPKGSFSTLEIQRTEQGDSAMYLCASSLGLNTGYTFGSGTRLTVV.

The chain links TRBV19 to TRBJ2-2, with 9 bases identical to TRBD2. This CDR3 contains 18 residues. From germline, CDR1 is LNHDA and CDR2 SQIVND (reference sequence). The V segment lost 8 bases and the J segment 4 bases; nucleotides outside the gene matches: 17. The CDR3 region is CASYRAGGRYRGTGELFF. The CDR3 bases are TGTGCCAGTTACCGGGCGGGGGGGCGATATCGAGGCACCGGGGAGCTGTTTTTT. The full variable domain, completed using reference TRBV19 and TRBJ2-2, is DGGITQSPKYLFRKEGQNVTLSCEQNLNHDAMYWYRQDPGQGLRLIYYSQIVNDFQKGDIAEGYSVSREKKESFPLTVTSAQKNPTAFYLCASYRAGGRYRGTGELFFGEGSRLTVL.

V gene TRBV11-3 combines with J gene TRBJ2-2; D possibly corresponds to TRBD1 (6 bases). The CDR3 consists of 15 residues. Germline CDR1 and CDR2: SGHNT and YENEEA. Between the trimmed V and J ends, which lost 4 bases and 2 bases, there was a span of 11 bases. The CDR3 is CASSSRTDNTGELFF. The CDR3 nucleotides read TGTGCCAGCAGCTCCAGGACAGATAACACCGGGGAGCTGTTTTTT.

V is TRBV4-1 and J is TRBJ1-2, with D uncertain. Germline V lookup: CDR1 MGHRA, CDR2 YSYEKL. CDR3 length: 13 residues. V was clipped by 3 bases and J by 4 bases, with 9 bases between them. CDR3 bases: TGCGCCAGCAGCCAGTCTCCTGGCTATGGCTACACCTTC. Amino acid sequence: CASSQSPGYGYTF.

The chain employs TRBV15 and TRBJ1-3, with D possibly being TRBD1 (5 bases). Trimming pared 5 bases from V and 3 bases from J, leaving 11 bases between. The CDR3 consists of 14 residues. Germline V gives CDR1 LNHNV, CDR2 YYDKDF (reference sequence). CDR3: CATSRSRGGNTIYF. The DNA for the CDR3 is TGTGCCACCAGCCGAAGTAGGGGTGGAAACACCATATATTTT.

The CDR3 nucleotides read TGTGCCAGCAGTTCGTACACCGGGGAGCTGTTTTTT. It yields the protein CASSSYTGELFF. This chain links TRBV27 with TRBJ2-2; D is uncertain. CDR1 is MNHEY, CDR2 SMNVEV, per germline (reference sequence). Trimming took off 4 bases at V and 3 bases at J, with 3 bases between the two ends. The CDR3 is made up of 12 amino acids.

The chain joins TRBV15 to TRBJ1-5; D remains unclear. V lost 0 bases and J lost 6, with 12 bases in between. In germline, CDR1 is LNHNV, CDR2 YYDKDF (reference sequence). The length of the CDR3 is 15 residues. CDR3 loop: CATSRDMGGGQPQHF. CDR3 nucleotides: TGTGCCACCAGCAGAGATATGGGAGGAGGTCAGCCCCAGCATTTT.

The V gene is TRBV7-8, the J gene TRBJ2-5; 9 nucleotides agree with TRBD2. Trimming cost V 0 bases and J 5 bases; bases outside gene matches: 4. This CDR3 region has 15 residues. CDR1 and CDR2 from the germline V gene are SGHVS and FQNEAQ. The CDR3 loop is CASSLASGGGETQYF. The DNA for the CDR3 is TGTGCCAGCAGCTTAGCTAGCGGGGGAGGCGAGACCCAGTACTTC. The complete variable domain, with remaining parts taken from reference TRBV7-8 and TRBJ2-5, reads GAGVSQSPRYKVAKRGQDVALRCDPISGHVSLFWYQQALGQGPEFLTYFQNEAQLDKSGLPSDRFFAERPEGSVSTLKIQRTQQEDSAVYLCASSLASGGGETQYFGPGTRLLVL.

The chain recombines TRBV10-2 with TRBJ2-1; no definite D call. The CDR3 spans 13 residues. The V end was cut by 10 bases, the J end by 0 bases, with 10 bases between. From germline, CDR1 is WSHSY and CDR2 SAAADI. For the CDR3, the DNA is TGCGCCACAGGCCCCAGCTCCTACAATGAGCAGTTCTTC. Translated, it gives CATGPSSYNEQFF.

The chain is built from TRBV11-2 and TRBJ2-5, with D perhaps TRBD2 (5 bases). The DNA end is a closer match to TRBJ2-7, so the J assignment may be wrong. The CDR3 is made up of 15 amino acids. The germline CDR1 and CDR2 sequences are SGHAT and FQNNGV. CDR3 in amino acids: CASSLDRGRSYEQYF. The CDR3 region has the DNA TGTGCCAGCAGCTTAGATCGGGGTAGGAGCTACGAGCAGTACTTC.

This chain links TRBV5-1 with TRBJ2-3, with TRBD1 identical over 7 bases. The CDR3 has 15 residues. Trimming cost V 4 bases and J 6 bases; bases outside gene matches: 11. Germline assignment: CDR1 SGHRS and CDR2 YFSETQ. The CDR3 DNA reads TGCGCCAGCAGCCCGCGGACAGGCCATGCGGATACGCAGTATTTT. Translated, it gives CASSPRTGHADTQYF. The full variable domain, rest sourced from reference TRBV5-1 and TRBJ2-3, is KAGVTQTPRYLIKTRGQQVTLSCSPISGHRSVSWYQQTPGQGLQFLFEYFSETQRNKGNFPGRFSGRQFSNSRSEMNVSTLELGDSALYLCASSPRTGHADTQYFGPGTRLTVL.

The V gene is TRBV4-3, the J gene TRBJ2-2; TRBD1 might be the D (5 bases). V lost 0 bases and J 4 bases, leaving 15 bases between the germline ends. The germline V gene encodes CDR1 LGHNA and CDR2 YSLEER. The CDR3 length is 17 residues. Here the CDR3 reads CASSQEPGQGSTGELFF. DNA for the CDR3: TGCGCCAGCAGCCAAGAACCTGGGCAGGGCAGCACCGGGGAGCTGTTTTTT.

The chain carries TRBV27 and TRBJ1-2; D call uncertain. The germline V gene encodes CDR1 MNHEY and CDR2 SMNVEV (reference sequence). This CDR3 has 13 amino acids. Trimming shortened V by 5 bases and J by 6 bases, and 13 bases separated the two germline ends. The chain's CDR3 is CASSPIHGHGYTF. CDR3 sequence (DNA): TGTGCCAGCAGTCCCATCCACGGGCATGGCTACACCTTC.

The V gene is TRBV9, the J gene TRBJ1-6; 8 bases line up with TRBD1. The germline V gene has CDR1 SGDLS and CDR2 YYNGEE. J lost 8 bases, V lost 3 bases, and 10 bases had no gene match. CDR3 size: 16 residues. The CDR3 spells CASSADGQGSHSPLHF. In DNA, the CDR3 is TGTGCCAGCAGCGCGGACGGACAGGGCTCCCATTCACCCCTCCACTTT.

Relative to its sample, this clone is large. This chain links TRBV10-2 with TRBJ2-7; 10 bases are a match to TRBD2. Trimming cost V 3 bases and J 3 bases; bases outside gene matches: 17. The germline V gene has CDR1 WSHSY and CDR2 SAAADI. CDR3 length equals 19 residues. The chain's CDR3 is CASSDEAGETLAGGYEQYF. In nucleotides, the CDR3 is TGCGCCAGCAGTGATGAGGCGGGTGAAACTTTAGCGGGAGGCTACGAGCAGTACTTC.

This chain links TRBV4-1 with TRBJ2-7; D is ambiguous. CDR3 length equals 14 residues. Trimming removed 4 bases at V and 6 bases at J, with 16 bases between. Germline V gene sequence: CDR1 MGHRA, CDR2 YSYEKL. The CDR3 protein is CASSLTRKTGEQYF. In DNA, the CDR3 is TGCGCCAGCAGCCTCACAAGGAAAACGGGCGAGCAGTACTTC.

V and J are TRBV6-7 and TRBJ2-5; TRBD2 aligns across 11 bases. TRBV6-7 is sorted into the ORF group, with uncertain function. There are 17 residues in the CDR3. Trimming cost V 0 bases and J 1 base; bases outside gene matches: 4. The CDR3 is CASSYSDLAGGQETQYF. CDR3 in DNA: TGTGCCAGCAGTTACTCCGACCTAGCGGGGGGCCAAGAGACCCAGTACTTC.

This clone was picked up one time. CDR3 nucleotide sequence: TGTGCCAGCAGTTACAGGGGTGAAGCTTTCTTT. Translation gives CASSYRGEAFF. This chain uses TRBV6-5 with TRBJ1-1; D is perhaps TRBD1 (5 bases). Trimming left V 2 bases short and J 7 bases short, with 5 bases between. This CDR3 has 11 residues. CDR1 is MNHEY and CDR2 is SVGAGI in the germline V gene.

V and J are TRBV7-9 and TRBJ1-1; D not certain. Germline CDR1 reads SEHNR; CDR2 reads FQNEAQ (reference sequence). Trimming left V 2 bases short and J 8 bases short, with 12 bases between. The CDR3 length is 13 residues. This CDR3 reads CASSLNLGWEAFF. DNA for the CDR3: TGTGCCAGCAGCTTAAATTTAGGTTGGGAAGCTTTCTTT.

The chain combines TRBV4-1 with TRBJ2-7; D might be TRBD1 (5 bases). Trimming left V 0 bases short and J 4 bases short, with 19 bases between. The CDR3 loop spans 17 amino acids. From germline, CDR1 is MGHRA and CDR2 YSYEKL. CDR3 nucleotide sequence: TGCGCCAGCAGCCAAGAAGAAGGTTGGGGCTCCTTATACGAGCAGTACTTC. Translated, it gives CASSQEEGWGSLYEQYF.

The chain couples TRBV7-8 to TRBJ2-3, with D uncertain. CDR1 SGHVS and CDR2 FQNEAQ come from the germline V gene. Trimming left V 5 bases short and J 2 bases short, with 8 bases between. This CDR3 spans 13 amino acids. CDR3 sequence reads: CASSPDPTDTQYF. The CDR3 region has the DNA TGTGCCAGCAGCCCGGACCCCACAGATACGCAGTATTTT.

The DNA for the CDR3 is TGTGCCAGCAGCCAAGATTCGGCCCCTCAAAGGAACTATGGCTACACCTTC. Its protein is CASSQDSAPQRNYGYTF. The V gene is TRBV14, the J gene TRBJ1-2; D gene unclear. This CDR3 is 17 amino acids long. The germline V gene has CDR1 SGHDN and CDR2 FVKESK. V was clipped by 0 bases and J by 2 bases, with 16 bases between them.

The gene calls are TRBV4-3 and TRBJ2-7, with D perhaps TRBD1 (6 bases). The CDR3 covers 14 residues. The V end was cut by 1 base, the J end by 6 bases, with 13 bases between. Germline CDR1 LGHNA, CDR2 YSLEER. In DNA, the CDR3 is TGCGCCAGCAGCCAAGTGATGTTGGGGGCCGAGCAGTACTTC. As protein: CASSQVMLGAEQYF.

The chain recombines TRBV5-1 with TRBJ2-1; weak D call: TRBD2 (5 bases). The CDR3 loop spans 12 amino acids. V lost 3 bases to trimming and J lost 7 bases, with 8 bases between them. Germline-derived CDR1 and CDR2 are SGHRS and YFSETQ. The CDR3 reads CASSSTRNEQFF. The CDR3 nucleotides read TGCGCCAGCAGCTCCACTAGGAATGAGCAGTTCTTC.

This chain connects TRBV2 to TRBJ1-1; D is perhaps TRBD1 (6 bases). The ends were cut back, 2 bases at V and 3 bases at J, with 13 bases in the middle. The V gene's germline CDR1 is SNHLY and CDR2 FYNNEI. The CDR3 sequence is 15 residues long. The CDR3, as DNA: TGTGCCAGCAGTGAAATAAAAGGGGGTTACACTGAAGCTTTCTTT. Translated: CASSEIKGGYTEAFF.

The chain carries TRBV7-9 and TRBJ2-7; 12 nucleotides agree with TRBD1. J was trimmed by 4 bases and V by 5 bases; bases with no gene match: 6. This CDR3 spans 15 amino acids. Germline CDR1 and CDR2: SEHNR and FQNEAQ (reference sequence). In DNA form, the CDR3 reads TGTGCCAGCAGCGCCGGGACAGGGGGCGAGTACGAGCAGTACTTC. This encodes CASSAGTGGEYEQYF.